The 26 T cell receptor beta chains reported below all come from one sample, sequenced in a study of blood T cell repertoires in COVID-19. Only in-frame clones appear in the TCRdb table, and some are missing; sequencing was by immunoSEQ multiplex PCR. The sample has tens of thousands of clones; over 65% are singletons. Sequencing input: peripheral blood. Every receptor here comes from a human donor in a cohort sampled during active COVID-19.

The rearrangement links TRBV7-2 to TRBJ1-6; tentative D call: TRBD1 (6 bases). This CDR3 has 15 residues. V was shortened by 5 bases and J by 9 bases, with 17 bases between the two germline ends. The germline gives CDR1 SGHTA, CDR2 FQGNSA. Written as DNA, the CDR3 is TGTGCCAGCAGCCCTAGACAGGATTCTAGTTCACCCCTCCACTTT. The encoded protein is CASSPRQDSSSPLHF.

The V call is TRBV10-3, the J call TRBJ1-5; D might be TRBD1 (6 bases). The V and J ends lost 2 bases and 0 bases respectively, with 14 bases between them. The CDR3 is 17 residues long. Germline V gives CDR1 ENHRY, CDR2 SYGVKD. The CDR3 spells CAISEGQGLYSNQPQHF. In DNA form, the CDR3 reads TGTGCCATCAGTGAGGGGCAGGGGCTGTATAGCAATCAGCCCCAGCATTTT.

This clone was counted a single time. V usage is TRBV20-1 and J usage is TRBJ2-1; D is perhaps TRBD1 (6 bases). Germline V gene sequence: CDR1 DFQATT, CDR2 SNEGSKA (reference sequence). This CDR3 spans 17 amino acids. Trimming cost V 3 bases and J 4 bases, with 22 bases left between them. CDR3 protein: CSASPPPTGPPYNEQFF. Here the CDR3 DNA reads TGCAGTGCTAGTCCCCCCCCAACAGGGCCTCCTTACAATGAGCAGTTCTTC.

The CDR3, as DNA: TGTGCCAGCAACGACAGGGAACCGAACACCGGGGAGCTGTTTTTT. Translated, it gives CASNDREPNTGELFF. The chain carries TRBV5-4 and TRBJ2-2; TRBD1 matches at 7 bases. After removal of 6 bases from V and 0 bases from J, the junction contained 5 bases not matched to a gene. CDR3 length equals 15 residues. Germline assignment: CDR1 SGHNT and CDR2 YYREEE (reference sequence).

CDR3 bases: TGTGCCAGCAGCTTAGGGTACAGGGCTATTCAATACAATGAGCAGTTCTTC. This encodes CASSLGYRAIQYNEQFF. The rearrangement links TRBV11-2 to TRBJ2-1; TRBD1 is a possible D gene (6 bases). Germline-derived CDR1 and CDR2 are SGHAT and FQNNGV. This CDR3 is built from 17 residues. V lost 1 base and J 4 bases, leaving 17 bases between the germline ends.

The rearrangement links TRBV7-9 to TRBJ2-3, with 8 nucleotides matching TRBD2. Germline CDR1 reads SEHNR; CDR2 reads FQNEAQ (reference sequence). Trimming took 5 bases from V and 0 from J; bases not matched to a gene: 1. The CDR3 consists of 14 residues. The CDR3 DNA follows: TGTGCCAGCAGCGCTAGCGGGAGCACAGATACGCAGTATTTT. Amino acid sequence: CASSASGSTDTQYF.

This clone showed up just once. The gene calls are TRBV3-1 (or the pseudogene TRBV3-2) and TRBJ2-5, with 8 bases that match TRBD2. This CDR3 spans 17 amino acids. J lost 1 base, V lost 2 bases, and 9 bases had no gene match. Germline V gives CDR1 LGHDT, CDR2 YNNKEL (reference sequence). CDR3: CASSQFLPAGGQETQYF. As DNA, the CDR3 is TGTGCCAGCAGCCAATTTTTGCCGGCGGGGGGCCAAGAGACCCAGTACTTC.

J is TRBJ2-7 and V is TRBV20-1; 11 bases are a match to TRBD1. The CDR3 covers 15 residues. Unmatched junction bases numbered 5, after V lost 3 bases and J lost 1 base. In germline, CDR1 is DFQATT, CDR2 SNEGSKA (reference sequence). CDR3 coding DNA: TGCAGTGCTAGTGGGGACAGGGGGAGATCCTACGAGCAGTACTTC. Its translation is CSASGDRGRSYEQYF.

The chain combines TRBV30 with TRBJ2-3; TRBD2 matches at 7 bases. Germline-derived CDR1 and CDR2 are GTSNPN and SVGIG (reference sequence). Unmatched junction bases numbered 3, after V lost 0 bases and J lost 0 bases. The CDR3 length is 15 residues. The CDR3 sequence: CAWSVAGTSTDTQYF. CDR3 in DNA: TGTGCCTGGAGTGTAGCGGGGACTAGCACAGATACGCAGTATTTT.

The rearrangement links TRBV30 to TRBJ2-2; D unresolved. This CDR3 has 14 amino acids. Trimming cost V 0 bases and J 8 bases, with 13 bases left between them. The germline CDR1 and CDR2 sequences are GTSNPN and SVGIG (reference sequence). CDR3 DNA sequence: TGTGCCTGGAGTGTACTTACTACCGGAGGGGAGCTGTTTTTT. Protein product: CAWSVLTTGGELFF.

The rearrangement uses TRBV6-5 and TRBJ1-2; D possibly corresponds to TRBD1 (5 bases). V lost 7 bases, J lost 4 bases, and 16 bases lay in between. CDR1 is MNHEY, CDR2 SVGAGI, per germline. The CDR3 length is 14 residues. The CDR3 here is CASKGSGLRYGYTF. In DNA form, the CDR3 reads TGTGCCAGCAAGGGGTCAGGGCTCCGCTATGGCTACACCTTC.

This chain uses TRBV7-8 with TRBJ1-5, with D uncertain. CDR3 length: 16 residues. V gave up 1 base and J gave up 0 bases, with 10 bases separating them. The germline gives CDR1 SGHVS, CDR2 FQNEAQ. DNA of the CDR3: TGTGCCAGCAGCTTAGTGGGCCAGGTTAGCAATCAGCCCCAGCATTTT. It translates to CASSLVGQVSNQPQHF.

The rearrangement uses TRBV5-1 and TRBJ1-5; D is unresolved. CDR1 and CDR2 from the germline V gene are SGHRS and YFSETQ. V lost 5 bases, J lost 0 bases, and 12 bases lay in between. The CDR3 extends over 15 amino acids. CDR3 sequence: CASSPTPGSNQPQHF. In DNA, the CDR3 is TGCGCCAGCAGTCCGACCCCGGGTAGCAATCAGCCCCAGCATTTT.

The chain links TRBV27 to TRBJ2-7; 10 bases line up with TRBD1. Germline CDR1 is MNHEY and CDR2 is SMNVEV (reference sequence). The V segment lost 6 bases and the J segment 3 bases; nucleotides outside the gene matches: 8. This CDR3 is 15 amino acids long. The CDR3 DNA reads as TGTGCCAGCAGGAGGGGGGGGACAGGGGTCTACGAGCAGTACTTC. Its protein product is CASRRGGTGVYEQYF.

The rearrangement uses TRBV6-5 and TRBJ1-1, with 7 positions matching TRBD1. The V segment lost 6 bases and the J segment 3 bases; nucleotides outside the gene matches: 4. This CDR3 is 13 amino acids long. The germline V gene encodes CDR1 MNHEY and CDR2 SVGAGI. CDR3 sequence reads: CASSQTGYTEAFF. CDR3 nucleotide sequence: TGTGCCAGCAGCCAGACAGGGTACACTGAAGCTTTCTTT.

This clone was counted only a few times. The junction differs from germline at one of its ends, possibly a read error. The V call is TRBV24-1, the J call TRBJ1-5; 8 bases match TRBD1. Germline assignment: CDR1 KGHDR and CDR2 SFDVKD. The length of the CDR3 is 15 residues. The CDR3 sequence is CAARITGGSNQPQHF. The CDR3 DNA follows: TGTGCCGCCAGAATTACAGGGGGTAGCAATCAGCCCCAGCATTTT.

Sample share makes this clone medium-sized. V is TRBV4-2 and J is TRBJ1-4; possibly TRBD1 for D (5 bases). Germline CDR1 LGHNA, CDR2 YNFKEQ. The CDR3 consists of 15 residues. V lost 0 bases, J lost 4 bases, and 9 bases lay in between. CDR3 loop: CASSQEQAINEKLFF. CDR3 bases: TGTGCCAGCAGCCAAGAACAGGCGATTAATGAAAAACTGTTTTTT.

The chain carries TRBV5-1 and TRBJ1-6, with 7 bases fitting TRBD1. CDR3 length: 17 amino acids. Germline assignment: CDR1 SGHRS and CDR2 YFSETQ. Trimming cost V 3 bases and J 8 bases; bases outside gene matches: 14. The CDR3 spells CASSYRHSTGVDSPLHF. In DNA, the CDR3 is TGCGCCAGCAGCTACCGCCATTCAACAGGGGTGGATTCACCCCTCCACTTT. The full variable domain, in which reference TRBV5-1 and TRBJ1-6 provide the parts outside the CDR3, is KAGVTQTPRYLIKTRGQQVTLSCSPISGHRSVSWYQQTPGQGLQFLFEYFSETQRNKGNFPGRFSGRQFSNSRSEMNVSTLELGDSALYLCASSYRHSTGVDSPLHFGNGTRLTVT.

This chain links TRBV3-1 (or the pseudogene TRBV3-2) with TRBJ2-1, with no clear D. The CDR3 has 13 residues. The germline gives CDR1 LGHDT, CDR2 YNNKEL (reference sequence). With 7 bases removed from V and 10 bases from J, the gap between germline ends came to 17 bases. This CDR3 is CASNFLEVSEQFF. The CDR3 nucleotides read TGTGCCAGCAACTTTCTCGAGGTTAGCGAGCAGTTCTTC.

The DNA of the CDR3 is TGTGCCAGCAGTTATGGCGGTCAGGGGTCCTACAATGAGCAGTTCTTC. Protein sequence: CASSYGGQGSYNEQFF. The chain uses TRBV6-6 and TRBJ2-1; tentative D call: TRBD1 (6 bases). The V and J ends lost 3 bases and 1 base respectively, with 13 bases between them. Germline-derived CDR1 and CDR2 are MNHNY and SVGAGI (reference sequence). This CDR3 has 16 residues.

This chain connects TRBV5-1 to TRBJ1-2, with 7 bases fitting TRBD1. V lost 4 bases to trimming and J lost 8 bases; unmatched junction nucleotides: 14. The length of the CDR3 is 15 residues. Germline CDR1 reads SGHRS; CDR2 reads YFSETQ. CDR3 sequence (DNA): TGCGCCAGCAGCCCACTCCAGGGGGTTCTAGGGGGCTACACCTTC. Translation gives CASSPLQGVLGGYTF.

In this sample, this clone turned up once. This rearrangement joins TRBV28 to TRBJ2-1, with 9 bases aligning to TRBD1. Trimming removed 6 bases from V and 2 bases from J; junction bases left unmatched: 5. Germline loops: CDR1 MDHEN, CDR2 SYDVKM. The CDR3 loop spans 15 amino acids. The CDR3 sequence: CASSTGGAAYNEQFF. DNA for the CDR3: TGTGCCAGCAGCACAGGGGGCGCGGCCTACAATGAGCAGTTCTTC.

The chain employs TRBV2 and TRBJ1-4, with D possibly TRBD1 on 5 matching bases. Trimming removed 8 bases at V and 5 bases at J, with 15 bases between. The CDR3 loop spans 14 amino acids. The germline V gene has CDR1 SNHLY and CDR2 FYNNEI. The CDR3 loop reads CASGQTDLNEKLFF. CDR3 sequence (DNA): TGTGCCAGCGGGCAGACAGACCTAAATGAAAAACTGTTTTTT.

The chain couples TRBV12-3 or TRBV12-4 to TRBJ2-2, with D perhaps matching TRBD2 (7 bases). Trimming removed 6 bases from V and 12 bases from J, with 11 bases in between. CDR3 size: 11 residues. The CDR3 sequence is CASRRGGKLFF. CDR3 coding DNA: TGTGCCAGCAGAAGGGGGGGGAAGCTGTTTTTT.

The chain employs TRBV5-4 and TRBJ1-2; no reliable D call. Trimming cost V 1 base and J 3 bases, with 13 bases left between them. CDR1 and CDR2 (germline): SGHNT, YYREEE (reference sequence). This CDR3 region has 15 residues. The CDR3 DNA reads as TGTGCCAGCAGCTTGCTGTGGGCCGGCGACTATGGCTACACCTTC. It specifies CASSLLWAGDYGYTF.

The chain combines TRBV27 with TRBJ2-2, with D possibly matching TRBD1 (5 bases). Trimming took 1 base from V and 1 from J, leaving 10 bases between them. CDR3 length: 16 amino acids. CDR1 and CDR2 (germline): MNHEY, SMNVEV (reference sequence). The CDR3 coding sequence is TGTGCCAGCAGTTTATGGGCGACAGAGAACACCGGGGAGCTGTTTTTT. Protein product: CASSLWATENTGELFF.